The 22 T cell receptor beta chains listed next were all sequenced from one sample in a study of tumor and adjacent non-tumor tissue in lung cancer. No cell sorting was done before RNA was extracted from the tissue. The library came from three nested PCR rounds adapted from ARM-PCR protocols. TCRdb re-called the multiplex PCR reads with MiXCR, one entry per CDR3 protein. This sample has about 90,000 distinct CDR3 sequences, with around 57% found just once. Sequenced sample: lung tumor tissue. The receptors were gathered from a man in his 70s with non-small cell lung cancer.

Only one count was recorded for this clonotype. CDR3 amino acids: CSVEPEGLDTQHF. The CDR3 region has the DNA TGCAGCGTTGAACCGGAAGGGTTAGATACGCAGCATTTT. V gene TRBV29-1 combines with J gene TRBJ2-3; D uncertain. The end of the DNA aligns better with TRBJ1-5, so the J call may be wrong. The length of the CDR3 is 13 residues. CDR1 SQVTM and CDR2 ANQGSEA come from the germline V gene.

The V and J genes are TRBV11-2 and TRBJ2-7; D unclear. There are 14 residues in the CDR3. The germline V and J ends were trimmed by 5 bases and 5 bases, with 16 bases remaining between them. Germline-derived CDR1 and CDR2 are SGHAT and FQNNGV. CDR3 nucleotide sequence: TGTGCCAGCAGCCGTCAGAGTGGCCCCCACGAGCAGTACTTC. Its translation is CASSRQSGPHEQYF.

This clonotype came up many times. The chain uses TRBV12-3 or TRBV12-4 and TRBJ2-5; D possibly corresponds to TRBD2 (6 bases). CDR3 size: 14 residues. Trimming removed 1 base at V and 0 bases at J, with 6 bases between. The CDR3 loop is CASSLGGNQETQYF. DNA of the CDR3: TGTGCCAGCAGTTTAGGCGGGAACCAAGAGACCCAGTACTTC.

The chain is built from TRBV6-1 and TRBJ2-7; 9 positions match TRBD1. The CDR3 consists of 13 residues. V was pared by 8 bases and J by 9 bases, with 11 bases of the junction left unmatched. CDR1 is MNHNS, CDR2 SASEGT, per germline. This CDR3 is CASGKTGGNVQYF. CDR3 DNA: TGTGCCAGCGGGAAGACAGGGGGAAACGTGCAGTACTTC.

Only a few counts were recorded for this clonotype. This sequence may be a read error, since a much larger clone differs from it by one base. The rearrangement uses TRBV29-1 and TRBJ1-1, with 8 bases aligning to TRBD1. The germline V gene encodes CDR1 SQVTM and CDR2 ANQGSEA. The CDR3 contains 18 residues. Germline trimming cut 7 bases from V and 0 bases from J; bases unmatched to any gene: 19. CDR3 nucleotides: TGCAGCGATGAGACCGGGACAGGCAACTTAATGATGAACACTGAAGCTTTCTTT. Its protein product is CSDETGTGNLMMNTEAFF.

This clonotype occurred many times. As DNA, the CDR3 is TGCAGCGCCGTTGGTACCGCGCAGTACTTC. This sequence encodes CSAVGTAQYF. The chain couples TRBV29-1 to TRBJ2-7; D uncertain. CDR1 is SQVTM and CDR2 is ANQGSEA in the germline V gene. This CDR3 is built from 10 residues. Trimming took off 7 bases at V and 9 bases at J, with 13 bases between the two ends.

This chain connects TRBV28 to TRBJ2-3, with 11 bases aligning to TRBD2. The CDR3 runs to 15 residues. Germline CDR1 and CDR2: MDHEN and SYDVKM. V shed 9 bases and J 3 bases; nucleotides not matched to a gene: 8. CDR3 nucleotides: TGTGCCAGTTTCCAACTAGCGGGAGTTACAGATACGCAGTATTTT. It specifies CASFQLAGVTDTQYF.

This clonotype was seen a handful of times. This chain uses TRBV4-2 with TRBJ2-1, with 10 bases aligning to TRBD2. The germline V gene has CDR1 LGHNA and CDR2 YNFKEQ. The ends lost 2 bases at V and 9 bases at J; junction bases unmatched: 10. The CDR3 spans 16 residues. CDR3 coding DNA: TGTGCCAGCAGCCAAAGGACTAGCGGAGAGGGGCCTGAGCAGTTCTTC. As protein: CASSQRTSGEGPEQFF.

This clonotype was seen only once. The gene calls are TRBV5-1 and TRBJ2-3, with D possibly matching TRBD1 (5 bases). Germline V gene sequence: CDR1 SGHRS, CDR2 YFSETQ. Trimming removed 0 bases from V and 3 bases from J, with 23 bases in between. This CDR3 region has 19 residues. CDR3 sequence: CASSLDGRQPGHSTDTQYF. CDR3 DNA: TGCGCCAGCAGCTTGGATGGGCGACAGCCCGGCCATAGTACAGATACGCAGTATTTT.

Written as DNA, the CDR3 is TGTGCCGACAGTGAAAGTGTAGAGGCCGGGGAGCTGTTTTTT. Its protein product is CADSESVEAGELFF. The chain joins TRBV6-1 to TRBJ2-2; weak D call: TRBD1 (5 bases). This CDR3 region has 14 residues. Trimming took off 11 bases at V and 6 bases at J, with 19 bases between the two ends. The V gene's germline CDR1 is MNHNS and CDR2 SASEGT.

A note on this clonotype: A read error may account for a junction end that differs from germline. The rearrangement joins TRBV20-1 to TRBJ2-2, with D maybe TRBD2 (6 bases). The germline CDR1 and CDR2 sequences are DFQATT and SNEGSKA (reference sequence). The CDR3 has 15 residues. CDR3 bases: TGCAGTGCTAGAGATGGGAGGTGGAGGGGCTGGGAGATGTTTTTT. As protein: CSARDGRWRGWEMFF.

This clonotype was detected only once. The V and J genes are TRBV6-1 and TRBJ1-5, with D maybe TRBD1 (5 bases). CDR3 length equals 15 residues. Trimming pared 1 base from V and 6 bases from J, leaving 13 bases between. From germline, CDR1 is MNHNS and CDR2 SASEGT. This chain's CDR3 is CASSEDGGLGQPQHF. CDR3 nucleotides: TGTGCCAGCAGTGAAGATGGGGGATTGGGTCAGCCCCAGCATTTT.

Worth noting for this clonotype: Given a much more abundant clone one base away, this may be a read error. V usage is TRBV19 and J usage is TRBJ2-7; TRBD1 or TRBD2 may be the D gene (5 bases each). Germline V gene lookup returns CDR1 LNHDA and CDR2 SQIVND (reference sequence). This CDR3 contains 13 residues. CDR3 coding DNA: TGTGGCAGTAGGGGAACCGGGAACTACGAGCAGTACTTC. It specifies CGSRGTGNYEQYF. The whole variable domain, filled in from reference TRBV19 and TRBJ2-7, reads DGGITQSPKYLFRKEGQNVTLSCEQNLNHDAMYWYRQDPGQGLRLIYYSQIVNDFQKGDIAEGYSVSREKKESFPLTVTSAQKNPTAFYLCGSRGTGNYEQYFGPGTRLTVT.

At least ten counts were recorded for this clonotype. The J gene is TRBJ2-1, the V gene TRBV14, with unresolved D. V lost 2 bases and J lost 10, with 6 bases in between. CDR1 is SGHDN and CDR2 is FVKESK in the germline V gene. The CDR3 length is 11 residues. CDR3 nucleotide sequence: TGTGCCAGCAGCCAAACCTGGGAGCAGTTCTTC. It yields the protein CASSQTWEQFF.

This clonotype came up once. A much larger clonotype is one base distant, so this may be a read error. The chain combines TRBV6-6 with TRBJ2-3; TRBD2 aligns across 7 bases. Germline values: CDR1 MNHNY, CDR2 SVGAGI (reference sequence). This CDR3 spans 16 amino acids. The CDR3 coding sequence is TGTGCCAGCAGTTACAGGAGACTGGGGGGGGGTGATACGCACTATTTT. It is translated as CASSYRRLGGGDTHYF.

This clonotype was observed a single time. The germline gene is not matched at one end of the junction; a read error may be the cause. The J gene is TRBJ2-5, the V gene TRBV11-1; the D gene is possibly TRBD2 (5 bases). Germline V gene sequence: CDR1 SGHAT, CDR2 FQDESV (reference sequence). The CDR3 loop spans 14 amino acids. CDR3 loop: CVSTRGDPQGTQYF. The CDR3 DNA sequence: TGTGTAAGCACCCGGGGTGATCCACAAGGGACCCAGTACTTC. Variable domain in full (rest from reference TRBV11-1 and TRBJ2-5): EAEVAQSPRYKITEKSQAVAFWCDPISGHATLYWYRQILGQGPELLVQFQDESVVDDSQLPKDRFSAERLKGVDSTLKIQPAELGDSAMYLCVSTRGDPQGTQYFGPGTRLLVL.

Points on this clonotype: At one of its ends the junction is not consistent with the germline gene, which may arise from a read error. The J gene is TRBJ2-7, the V gene TRBV29-1, with no clear D. The CDR3 loop spans 12 amino acids. Germline V gene sequence: CDR1 SQVTM, CDR2 ANQGSEA. This chain's CDR3 is CSVECRSYEQYF. The CDR3 coding sequence is TGCAGCGTTGAGTGCAGGAGCTACGAGCAGTATTTC.

A note on this clonotype: Compared with germline, one end of the junction differs, possibly owing to a read error. The chain has TRBV29-1 and TRBJ2-7, with TRBD2 as a possible D gene (6 bases). This CDR3 region has 12 residues. CDR1 is SQVTM, CDR2 ANQGSEA, per germline. The CDR3 sequence: CSARDGGVEQWF. The CDR3 region has the DNA TGTAGCGCCCGGGACGGAGGGGTCGAGCAGTGGTTC.

The V call is TRBV10-3, the J call TRBJ2-7; 7 positions match TRBD2. V dropped 11 bases and J dropped 0; count of bases not matched to a gene: 7. The CDR3 length is 13 residues. CDR1 ENHRY and CDR2 SYGVKD come from the germline V gene. CDR3 sequence reads: CAVSGGSSYEQYF. The DNA of the CDR3 is TGTGCCGTTAGCGGCGGGAGCTCCTACGAGCAGTACTTC.

To note about this clonotype: At one boundary the junction diverges from the germline segment, which might be a read error. This chain joins TRBV11-2 and TRBJ1-3; D is unresolved. The germline V gene has CDR1 SGHAT and CDR2 FQNNGV. This CDR3 has 15 residues. The CDR3 nucleotides are TGTGTCAGCAACTTAGTCGCAGGCTCTGGAAACACCATATATTTT. As protein: CVSNLVAGSGNTIYF.

In the case of this clonotype: Possible read error: a much larger clone is one base away. The chain uses TRBV5-4 and TRBJ2-5; the match to TRBD1 covers 7 bases. V lost 6 bases, J lost 9 bases, and 17 bases stayed unmatched. The CDR3 loop spans 15 amino acids. The germline CDR1 and CDR2 sequences are SGHNT and YYREEE (reference sequence). The CDR3 DNA sequence: TGTGCCAGCAAATCCGGGACAGCCTTATCCGAGGCCCAGTACTTC. Residues: CASKSGTALSEAQYF. Full variable domain (outside the CDR3, taken from reference TRBV5-4 and TRBJ2-5): ETGVTQSPTHLIKTRGQQVTLRCSSQSGHNTVSWYQQALGQGPQFIFQYYREEENGRGNFPPRFSGLQFPNYSSELNVNALELDDSALYLCASKSGTALSEAQYFGPGTRLLVL.

This clonotype came up a few times. CDR3 DNA: TGTGCCAGCAGACCGGGACTCCAAGGGGTGACCCAGTACTTC. Translation: CASRPGLQGVTQYF. The J gene is TRBJ2-5, the V gene TRBV28, with D possibly TRBD2 on 6 matching bases. Between the trimmed V and J ends, which lost 6 bases and 7 bases, there was a span of 18 bases. The germline V gene encodes CDR1 MDHEN and CDR2 SYDVKM. This CDR3 contains 14 residues.